These 15 T cell receptor beta chains were sequenced from one sample in a study of technical replicates of blood from several donors. The assay was immunoSEQ multiplex PCR, and TCRdb's table has in-frame clones only and misses some. The data hold approximately 31,000 clones, with more than 90% observed a single time. The sequencing input was PBMCs. The source is a human donor in good health. Some clones in this sample may be carry-over from other donors' samples.

The chain's CDR3 is CASSLGANRVRAEAFF. Written as DNA, the CDR3 is TGTGCCAGCAGCTTAGGGGCGAACAGGGTTCGAGCTGAAGCTTTCTTT. The chain recombines TRBV7-3 with TRBJ1-1, with D perhaps matching TRBD1 (6 bases). The germline gives CDR1 SGHTA, CDR2 FQGTGA. This CDR3 has 16 residues. Trimming left V 2 bases short and J 6 bases short, with 19 bases between.

The table lists this clone with a count of one. This sequence joins TRBV20-1 and TRBJ1-2, with no clear D. V lost 3 bases, J lost 3 bases, and 5 bases lay in between. Germline V gives CDR1 DFQATT, CDR2 SNEGSKA (reference sequence). The CDR3 contains 11 residues. This chain's CDR3 is CSASPDYGYTF. CDR3 coding DNA: TGCAGTGCTAGTCCGGACTATGGCTACACCTTC.

The chain couples TRBV6-1 to TRBJ2-7; 8 bases fit TRBD2. This CDR3 is 14 amino acids long. With V trimmed by 8 bases and J by 7 bases, 13 bases remained unmatched. Germline V lookup: CDR1 MNHNS, CDR2 SASEGT. The CDR3 coding sequence is TGTGCCAGCCTTAAGGGACTAGAGTTCGGGGAGCAGTACTTC. Its translation: CASLKGLEFGEQYF.

The chain recombines TRBV19 with TRBJ1-5; D call uncertain. This CDR3 is 16 amino acids long. Deletions cut 7 bases from V and 3 bases from J, with 19 bases between. Germline CDR1 LNHDA, CDR2 SQIVND (reference sequence). CDR3 bases: TGTGCCAGTACAGAGGTCAGAGCCCCACTCAATCAGCCCCAGCATTTT. Its translation is CASTEVRAPLNQPQHF.

The gene calls are TRBV6-5 and TRBJ1-3; D is unresolved. This CDR3 region has 15 residues. The V end was cut by 6 bases, the J end by 8 bases, with 20 bases between. Germline V gives CDR1 MNHEY, CDR2 SVGAGI. CDR3 sequence: CASRGETEWGDTIYF. CDR3 in DNA: TGTGCCAGCAGGGGAGAGACGGAATGGGGTGACACCATATATTTT.

The J gene is TRBJ2-3, the V gene TRBV28; TRBD1 matches at 8 bases. The CDR3 spans 16 residues. V dropped 4 bases and J dropped 0; count of bases not matched to a gene: 6. CDR1 and CDR2 from the germline V gene are MDHEN and SYDVKM. In DNA, the CDR3 is TGTGCCAGCAGTTCCGGAGACAGGGGTAGCACAGATACGCAGTATTTT. It yields the protein CASSSGDRGSTDTQYF. The entire variable domain, with the rest obtained from reference TRBV28 and TRBJ2-3, is as follows: DVKVTQSSRYLVKRTGEKVFLECVQDMDHENMFWYRQDPGLGLRLIYFSYDVKMKEKGDIPEGYSVSREKKERFSLILESASTNQTSMYLCASSSGDRGSTDTQYFGPGTRLTVL.

The chain uses TRBV9 and TRBJ1-6, with D hard to call. CDR1 is SGDLS and CDR2 is YYNGEE in the germline V gene. There are 17 residues in the CDR3. With 4 bases removed from V and 0 bases from J, the gap between germline ends came to 14 bases. The CDR3 DNA reads TGTGCCAGCAGCCCGCAGCGATACCCCTCCTATAATTCACCCCTCCACTTT. It translates to CASSPQRYPSYNSPLHF.

This sequence joins TRBV18 and TRBJ2-2; 7 bases agree with TRBD1. V dropped 3 bases and J dropped 4; count of bases not matched to a gene: 5. Germline V gene data show CDR1 as KGHSH and CDR2 as LQKENI. The CDR3 length is 15 residues. The CDR3 bases are TGTGCCAGCTCACCGGACAGGATAATCACCGGGGAGCTGTTTTTT. Its protein product is CASSPDRIITGELFF.

This rearrangement joins TRBV5-8 to TRBJ1-1; D gene unclear. CDR3 length: 14 residues. In germline, CDR1 is SGHTS, CDR2 YDEGEE. V lost 2 bases, J lost 4 bases, and 12 bases lay in between. The CDR3: CASSLRAGSTEAFF. The CDR3 DNA sequence: TGTGCCAGCAGCTTACGGGCGGGAAGCACTGAAGCTTTCTTT.

The chain has TRBV5-1 and TRBJ2-2, with 7 bases aligning to TRBD1. This CDR3 contains 15 residues. V lost 4 bases and J lost 7; bases outside the gene matches: 10. Per germline, CDR1 SGHRS and CDR2 YFSETQ. CDR3 region: CASSAMGQGDGELFF. In DNA form, the CDR3 reads TGCGCCAGCAGCGCGATGGGTCAGGGGGACGGGGAGCTGTTTTTT.

The chain couples TRBV27 to TRBJ2-7, with a possible D match to TRBD1 (5 bases). The germline V gene encodes CDR1 MNHEY and CDR2 SMNVEV (reference sequence). V was clipped by 8 bases and J by 2 bases, with 13 bases between them. The CDR3 is 13 amino acids. The chain's CDR3 is CASGARVPYEQYF. In DNA form, the CDR3 reads TGTGCCAGCGGCGCCAGGGTCCCCTACGAGCAGTACTTC.

CDR3 amino acids: CASIGATYNEQFF. The CDR3 region has the DNA TGTGCCAGCATAGGAGCGACTTACAATGAGCAGTTCTTC. This chain connects TRBV7-9 to TRBJ2-1; no reliable D call. V lost 7 bases and J 4 bases, leaving 11 bases between the germline ends. This CDR3 region has 13 residues. Germline values: CDR1 SEHNR, CDR2 FQNEAQ (reference sequence).

The V gene is TRBV13, the J gene TRBJ2-7; 8 positions agree with TRBD1. Germline V gene data show CDR1 as PRHDT and CDR2 as FYEKMQ (reference sequence). The ends lost 6 bases at V and 1 base at J; junction bases unmatched: 5. The CDR3 length is 14 residues. This CDR3 is CASSSGGASYEQYF. CDR3 nucleotide sequence: TGTGCCAGCAGTTCAGGGGGCGCATCCTACGAGCAGTACTTC.

The chain combines TRBV5-1 with TRBJ2-5; D perhaps matches TRBD2 (6 bases). The CDR3 runs to 16 residues. V lost 3 bases to trimming and J lost 5 bases, with 20 bases between them. In germline, CDR1 is SGHRS, CDR2 YFSETQ. The CDR3 sequence is CASSSKVGGTEETQYF. CDR3 bases: TGCGCCAGCAGCTCCAAAGTGGGGGGAACGGAGGAGACCCAGTACTTC.

The chain couples TRBV7-7 to TRBJ2-2, with 8 bases that match TRBD1. V lost 5 bases, J lost 3 bases, and 5 bases stayed unmatched. Germline CDR1 SSHAT, CDR2 FNYEAQ (reference sequence). The CDR3 extends over 15 amino acids. The CDR3 is CASSPGDRHTGELFF. CDR3 nucleotide sequence: TGTGCCAGCAGCCCTGGGGACAGGCACACCGGGGAGCTGTTTTTT.